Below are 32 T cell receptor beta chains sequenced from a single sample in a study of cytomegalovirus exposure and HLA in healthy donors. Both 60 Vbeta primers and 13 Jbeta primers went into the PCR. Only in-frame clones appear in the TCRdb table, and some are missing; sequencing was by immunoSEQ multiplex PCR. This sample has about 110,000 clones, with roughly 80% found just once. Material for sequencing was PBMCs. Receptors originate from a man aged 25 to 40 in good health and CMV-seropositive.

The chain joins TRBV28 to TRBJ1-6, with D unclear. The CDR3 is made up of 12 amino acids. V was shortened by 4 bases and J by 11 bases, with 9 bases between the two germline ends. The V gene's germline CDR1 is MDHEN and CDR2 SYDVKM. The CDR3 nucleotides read TGTGCCAGCAGTTCCCCATTAGCACCCCTCCACTTT. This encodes CASSSPLAPLHF.

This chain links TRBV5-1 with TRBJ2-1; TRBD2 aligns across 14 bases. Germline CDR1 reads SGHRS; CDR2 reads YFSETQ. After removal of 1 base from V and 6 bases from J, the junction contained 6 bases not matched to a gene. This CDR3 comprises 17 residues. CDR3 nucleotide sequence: TGCGCCAGCAGCTTGTTTGTTGGGACTAGCGGGAGCAATGAGCAGTTCTTC. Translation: CASSLFVGTSGSNEQFF. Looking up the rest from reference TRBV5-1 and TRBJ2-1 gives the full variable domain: KAGVTQTPRYLIKTRGQQVTLSCSPISGHRSVSWYQQTPGQGLQFLFEYFSETQRNKGNFPGRFSGRQFSNSRSEMNVSTLELGDSALYLCASSLFVGTSGSNEQFFGPGTRLTVL.

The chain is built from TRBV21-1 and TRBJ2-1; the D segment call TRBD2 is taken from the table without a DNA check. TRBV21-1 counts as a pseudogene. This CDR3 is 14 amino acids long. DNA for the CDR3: TGTGCCAGCATCCTAGCGGGAGCCTACAATGAGCAGTTCTTC. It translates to CASILAGAYNEQFF.

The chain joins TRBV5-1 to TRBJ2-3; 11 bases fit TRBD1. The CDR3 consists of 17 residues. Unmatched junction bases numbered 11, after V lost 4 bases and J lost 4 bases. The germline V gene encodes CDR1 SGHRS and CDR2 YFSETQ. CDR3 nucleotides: TGCGCCAGCAGCGCGTTGTTCCGGGACAGGGGGGCAGATACGCAGTATTTT. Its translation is CASSALFRDRGADTQYF. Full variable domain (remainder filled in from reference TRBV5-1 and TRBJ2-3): KAGVTQTPRYLIKTRGQQVTLSCSPISGHRSVSWYQQTPGQGLQFLFEYFSETQRNKGNFPGRFSGRQFSNSRSEMNVSTLELGDSALYLCASSALFRDRGADTQYFGPGTRLTVL.

DNA for the CDR3: TGCAGCGTCGGGACAGACTATGGCTACACCTTC. As protein: CSVGTDYGYTF. The chain links TRBV29-1 to TRBJ1-2, with TRBD1 matching 7 bases. J lost 3 bases, V lost 6 bases, and 1 base had no gene match. Germline V CDR1 and CDR2: SQVTM, ANQGSEA. The CDR3 is made up of 11 amino acids.

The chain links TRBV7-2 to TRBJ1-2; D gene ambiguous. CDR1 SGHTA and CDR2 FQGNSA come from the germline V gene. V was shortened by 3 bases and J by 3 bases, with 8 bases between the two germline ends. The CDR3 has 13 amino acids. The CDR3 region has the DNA TGTGCCAGCAGCTTGGGCTTATACTATGGCTACACCTTC. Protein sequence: CASSLGLYYGYTF.

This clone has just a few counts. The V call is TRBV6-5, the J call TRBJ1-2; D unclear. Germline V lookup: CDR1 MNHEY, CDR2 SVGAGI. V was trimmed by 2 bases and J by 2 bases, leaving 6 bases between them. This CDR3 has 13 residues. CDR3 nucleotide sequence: TGTGCCAGCAGTTACGGTCGGAACTATGGCTACACCTTC. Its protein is CASSYGRNYGYTF.

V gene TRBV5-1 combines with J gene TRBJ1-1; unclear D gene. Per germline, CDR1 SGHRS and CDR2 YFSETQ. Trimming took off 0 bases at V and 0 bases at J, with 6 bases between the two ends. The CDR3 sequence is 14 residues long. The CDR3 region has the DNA TGCGCCAGCAGCTTGGGGCTAGTGAACACTGAAGCTTTCTTT. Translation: CASSLGLVNTEAFF.

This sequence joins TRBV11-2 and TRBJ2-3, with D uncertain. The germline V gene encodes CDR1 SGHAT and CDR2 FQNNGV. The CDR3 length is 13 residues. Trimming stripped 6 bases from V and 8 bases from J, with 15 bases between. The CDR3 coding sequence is TGTGCCAGCAGTATCCCCAACCTAGGTACGCAGTATTTT. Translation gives CASSIPNLGTQYF.

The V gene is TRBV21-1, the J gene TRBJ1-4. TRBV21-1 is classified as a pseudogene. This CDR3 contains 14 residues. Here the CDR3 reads CASSVGGPNEKLFF. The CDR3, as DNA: TGTGCCAGCAGCGTCGGGGGGCCTAATGAAAAACTGTTTTTT.

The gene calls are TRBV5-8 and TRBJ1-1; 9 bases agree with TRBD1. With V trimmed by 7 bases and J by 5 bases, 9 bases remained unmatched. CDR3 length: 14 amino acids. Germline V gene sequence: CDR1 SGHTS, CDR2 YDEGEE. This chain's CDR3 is CASVRDREGTEAFF. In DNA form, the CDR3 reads TGTGCCAGCGTAAGGGACAGGGAAGGAACTGAAGCTTTCTTT.

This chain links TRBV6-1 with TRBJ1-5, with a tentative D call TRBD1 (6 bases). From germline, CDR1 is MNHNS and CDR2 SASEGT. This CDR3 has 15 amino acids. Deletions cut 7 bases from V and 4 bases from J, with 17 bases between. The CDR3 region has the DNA TGTGCCAGCAAATATGAGGGGGATAGGAATCAGCCCCAGCATTTT. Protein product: CASKYEGDRNQPQHF.

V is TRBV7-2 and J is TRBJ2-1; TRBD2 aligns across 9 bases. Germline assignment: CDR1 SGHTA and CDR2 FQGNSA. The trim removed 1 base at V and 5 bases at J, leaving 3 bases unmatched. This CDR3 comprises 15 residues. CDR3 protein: CASSLGLAGNNEQFF. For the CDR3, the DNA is TGTGCCAGCAGCTTAGGCCTAGCGGGGAACAATGAGCAGTTCTTC.

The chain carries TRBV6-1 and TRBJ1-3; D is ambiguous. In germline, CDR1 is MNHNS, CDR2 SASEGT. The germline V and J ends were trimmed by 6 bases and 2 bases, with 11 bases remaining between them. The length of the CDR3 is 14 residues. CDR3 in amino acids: CASSPTLTGNTIYF. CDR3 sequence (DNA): TGTGCCAGCAGCCCCACTTTGACTGGAAACACCATATATTTT.

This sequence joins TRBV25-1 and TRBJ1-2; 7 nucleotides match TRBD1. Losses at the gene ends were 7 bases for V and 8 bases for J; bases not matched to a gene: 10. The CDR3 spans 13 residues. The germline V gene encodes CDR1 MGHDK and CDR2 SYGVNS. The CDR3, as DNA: TGTGCCAGCACTGCTAAGCGAGGGGGCGGCTACACCTTC. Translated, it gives CASTAKRGGGYTF.

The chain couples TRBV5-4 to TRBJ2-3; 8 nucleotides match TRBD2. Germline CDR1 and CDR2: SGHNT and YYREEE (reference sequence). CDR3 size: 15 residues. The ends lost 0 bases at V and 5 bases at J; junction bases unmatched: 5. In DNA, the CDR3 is TGTGCCAGCAGCTTGGCCGGGGGGGGGAGAGATACGCAGTATTTT. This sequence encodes CASSLAGGGRDTQYF.

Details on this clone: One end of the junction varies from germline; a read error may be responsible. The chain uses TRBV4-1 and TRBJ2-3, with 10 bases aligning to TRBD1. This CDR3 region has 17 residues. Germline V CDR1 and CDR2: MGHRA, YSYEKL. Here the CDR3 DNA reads TGCGCCAGCGGCCAGCCATACCGGGACAGGGGTGCAGATACGCAGTATTTT. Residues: CASGQPYRDRGADTQYF.

The CDR3 region is CASRSRTGPLAKNIQYF. As DNA, the CDR3 is TGTGCCAGCAGGTCCCGGACAGGGCCCCTAGCCAAAAACATTCAGTACTTC. The V gene is TRBV11-2, the J gene TRBJ2-4; 8 positions match TRBD1. CDR3 length: 17 residues. CDR1 is SGHAT and CDR2 is FQNNGV in the germline V gene. V was pared by 6 bases and J by 0 bases, with 10 bases of the junction left unmatched.

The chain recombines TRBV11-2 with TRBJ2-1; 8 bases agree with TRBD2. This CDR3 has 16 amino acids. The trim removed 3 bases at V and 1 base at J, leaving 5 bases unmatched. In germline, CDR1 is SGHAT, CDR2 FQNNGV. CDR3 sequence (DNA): TGTGCCAGCAGCTTTGGAGCGGGGGTTTCCTACAATGAGCAGTTCTTC. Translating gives CASSFGAGVSYNEQFF.

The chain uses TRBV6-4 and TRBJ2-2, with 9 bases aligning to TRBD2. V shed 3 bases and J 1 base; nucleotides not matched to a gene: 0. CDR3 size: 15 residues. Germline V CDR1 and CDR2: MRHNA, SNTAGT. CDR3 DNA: TGTGCCAGCAGTGAGACTAGCGGGAACACCGGGGAGCTGTTTTTT. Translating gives CASSETSGNTGELFF.

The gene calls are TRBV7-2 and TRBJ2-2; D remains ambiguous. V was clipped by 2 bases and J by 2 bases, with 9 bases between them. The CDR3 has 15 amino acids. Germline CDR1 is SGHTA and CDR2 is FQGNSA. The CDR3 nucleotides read TGTGCCAGCAGCTTATTGGGCGCCAACACCGGGGAGCTGTTTTTT. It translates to CASSLLGANTGELFF.

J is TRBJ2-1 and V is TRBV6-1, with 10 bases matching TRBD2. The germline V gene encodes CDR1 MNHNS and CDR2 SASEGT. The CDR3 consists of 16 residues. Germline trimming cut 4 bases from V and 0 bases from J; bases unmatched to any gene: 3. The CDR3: CASSGSSGGSYNEQFF. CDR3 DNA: TGTGCCAGCAGTGGATCTAGCGGGGGCTCCTACAATGAGCAGTTCTTC.

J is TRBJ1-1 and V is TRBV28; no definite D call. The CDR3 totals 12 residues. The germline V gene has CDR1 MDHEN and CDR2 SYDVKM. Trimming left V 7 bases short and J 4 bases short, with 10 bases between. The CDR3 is CASIAVPTEAFF. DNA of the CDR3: TGTGCCAGCATAGCGGTACCCACTGAAGCTTTCTTT.

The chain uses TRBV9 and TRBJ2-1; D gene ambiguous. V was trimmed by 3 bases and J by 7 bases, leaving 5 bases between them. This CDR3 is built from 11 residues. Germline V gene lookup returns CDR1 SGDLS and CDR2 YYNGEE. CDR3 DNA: TGTGCCAGCAGCGCCGGGAATGAGCAGTTCTTC. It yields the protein CASSAGNEQFF. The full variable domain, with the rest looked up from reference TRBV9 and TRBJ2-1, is DSGVTQTPKHLITATGQRVTLRCSPRSGDLSVYWYQQSLDQGLQFLIQYYNGEERAKGNILERFSAQQFPDLHSELNLSSLELGDSALYFCASSAGNEQFFGPGTRLTVL.

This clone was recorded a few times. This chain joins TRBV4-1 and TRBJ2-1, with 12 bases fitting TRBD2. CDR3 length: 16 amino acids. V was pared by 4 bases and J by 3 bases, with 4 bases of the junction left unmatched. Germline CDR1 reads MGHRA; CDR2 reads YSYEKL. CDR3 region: CASSLRLAGDYNEQFF. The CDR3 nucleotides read TGCGCCAGCAGCCTTAGACTAGCGGGAGACTACAATGAGCAGTTCTTC.

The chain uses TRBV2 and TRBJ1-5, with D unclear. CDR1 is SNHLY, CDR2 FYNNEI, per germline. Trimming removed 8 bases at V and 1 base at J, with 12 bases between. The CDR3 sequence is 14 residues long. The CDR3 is CASRTIGSNQPQHF. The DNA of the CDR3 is TGTGCCAGCCGGACTATTGGCAGCAATCAGCCCCAGCATTTT.

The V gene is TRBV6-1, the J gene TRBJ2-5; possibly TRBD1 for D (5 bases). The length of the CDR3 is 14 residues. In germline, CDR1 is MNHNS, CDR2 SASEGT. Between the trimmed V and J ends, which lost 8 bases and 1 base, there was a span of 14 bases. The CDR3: CASRSGASQETQYF. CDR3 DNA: TGTGCCAGCCGATCTGGGGCCAGCCAAGAGACCCAGTACTTC.

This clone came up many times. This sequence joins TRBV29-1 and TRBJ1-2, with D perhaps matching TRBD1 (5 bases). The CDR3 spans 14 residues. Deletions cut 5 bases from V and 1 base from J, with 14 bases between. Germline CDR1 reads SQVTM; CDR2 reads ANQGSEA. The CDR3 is CSVHSFGGNYGYTF. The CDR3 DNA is TGCAGCGTTCATTCTTTCGGGGGTAACTATGGCTACACCTTC. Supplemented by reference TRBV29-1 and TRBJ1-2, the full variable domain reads SAVISQKPSRDICQRGTSLTIQCQVDSQVTMMFWYRQQPGQSLTLIATANQGSEATYESGFVIDKFPISRPNLTFSTLTVSNMSPEDSSIYLCSVHSFGGNYGYTFGSGTRLTVV.

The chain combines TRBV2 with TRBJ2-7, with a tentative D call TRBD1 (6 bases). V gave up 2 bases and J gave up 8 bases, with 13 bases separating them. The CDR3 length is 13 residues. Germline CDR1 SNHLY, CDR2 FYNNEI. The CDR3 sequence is CASSERGTSKQYV. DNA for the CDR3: TGTGCCAGCAGTGAAAGGGGGACAAGTAAGCAGTACGTC.

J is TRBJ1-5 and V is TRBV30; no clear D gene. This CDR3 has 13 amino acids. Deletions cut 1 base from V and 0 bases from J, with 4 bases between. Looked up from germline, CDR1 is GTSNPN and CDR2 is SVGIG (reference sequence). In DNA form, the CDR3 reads TGTGCCTGGAGTGCGGGTAGCAATCAGCCCCAGCATTTT. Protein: CAWSAGSNQPQHF.

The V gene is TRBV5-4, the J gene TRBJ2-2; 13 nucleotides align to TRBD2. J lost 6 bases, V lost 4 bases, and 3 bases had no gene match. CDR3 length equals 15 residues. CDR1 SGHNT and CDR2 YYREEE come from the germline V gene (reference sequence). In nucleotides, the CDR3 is TGTGCCAGCAGCAGGACTAGCGGGAGATCCGGGGAGCTGTTTTTT. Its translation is CASSRTSGRSGELFF.

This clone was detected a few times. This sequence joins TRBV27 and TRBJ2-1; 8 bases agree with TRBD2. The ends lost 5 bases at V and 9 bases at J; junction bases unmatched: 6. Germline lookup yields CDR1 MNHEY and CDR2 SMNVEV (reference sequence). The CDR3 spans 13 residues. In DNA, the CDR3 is TGTGCCAGCAGTCCCTCGGGAGGGATTGAGCAGTTCTTC. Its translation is CASSPSGGIEQFF.